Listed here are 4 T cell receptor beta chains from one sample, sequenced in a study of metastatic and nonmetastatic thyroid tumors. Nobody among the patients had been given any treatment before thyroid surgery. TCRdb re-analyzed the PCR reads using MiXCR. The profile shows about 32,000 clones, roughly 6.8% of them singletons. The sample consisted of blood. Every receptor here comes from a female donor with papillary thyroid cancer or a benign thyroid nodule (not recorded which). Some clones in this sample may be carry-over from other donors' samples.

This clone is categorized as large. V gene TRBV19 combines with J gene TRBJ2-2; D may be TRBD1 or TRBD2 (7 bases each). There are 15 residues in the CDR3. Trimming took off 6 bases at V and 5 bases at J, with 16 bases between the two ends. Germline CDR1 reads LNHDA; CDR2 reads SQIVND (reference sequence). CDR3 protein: CASRETGRGTGELFF. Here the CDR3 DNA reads TGTGCCAGTAGAGAGACAGGGAGGGGGACCGGGGAGCTGTTTTTT.

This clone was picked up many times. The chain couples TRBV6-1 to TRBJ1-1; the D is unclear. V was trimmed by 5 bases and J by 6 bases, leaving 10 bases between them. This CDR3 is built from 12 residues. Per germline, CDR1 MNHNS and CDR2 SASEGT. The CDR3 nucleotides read TGTGCCAGCAGTTCCCCCGTCTCTGAAGCTTTCTTT. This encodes CASSSPVSEAFF.

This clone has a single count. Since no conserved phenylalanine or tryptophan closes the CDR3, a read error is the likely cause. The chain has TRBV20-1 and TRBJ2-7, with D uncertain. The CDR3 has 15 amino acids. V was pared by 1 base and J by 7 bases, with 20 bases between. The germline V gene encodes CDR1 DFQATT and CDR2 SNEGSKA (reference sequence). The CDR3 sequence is CSARVATAADYEQYY. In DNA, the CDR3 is TGCAGTGCTAGAGTTGCGACGGCCGCCGATTATGAGCAGTACTAC.

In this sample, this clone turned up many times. CDR3 region: CASRTSQHQIAKNIQYF. The CDR3 nucleotides are TGTGCCAGCAGGACTTCACAACACCAAATAGCCAAAAACATTCAGTACTTC. The chain employs TRBV6-1 and TRBJ2-4, with D unresolved. Between the trimmed V and J ends, which lost 6 bases and 0 bases, there was a span of 18 bases. Germline V lookup: CDR1 MNHNS, CDR2 SASEGT. This CDR3 region has 17 residues.